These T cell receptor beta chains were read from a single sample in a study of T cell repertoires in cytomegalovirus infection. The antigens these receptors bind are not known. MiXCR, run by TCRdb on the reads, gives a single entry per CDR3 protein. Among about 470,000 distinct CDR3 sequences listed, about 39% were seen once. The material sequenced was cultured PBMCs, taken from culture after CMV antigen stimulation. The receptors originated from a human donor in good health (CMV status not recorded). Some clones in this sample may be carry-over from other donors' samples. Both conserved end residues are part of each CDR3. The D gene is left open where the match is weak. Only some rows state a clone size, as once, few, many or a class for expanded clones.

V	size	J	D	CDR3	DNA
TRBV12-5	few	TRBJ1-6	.	CASGAGDSPLHF	TGTGCTAGTGGTGCAGGGGACTCACCCCTCCACTTT
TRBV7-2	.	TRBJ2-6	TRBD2	CASSQGEGLAGSYSGANVLTF	TGTGCCAGCAGCCAGGGGGAGGGACTAGCGGGCAGCTACTCTGGGGCCAACGTCCTGACTTTC
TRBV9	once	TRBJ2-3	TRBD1	CASSPPDRDPTDTQYF	TGTGCCAGCAGCCCCCCCGACAGGGACCCCACAGATACGCAGTATTTT
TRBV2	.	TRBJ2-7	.	CASTIPSGGGNYEQYF	TGTGCCAGCACTATTCCGTCCGGGGGAGGAAACTACGAGCAGTACTTC
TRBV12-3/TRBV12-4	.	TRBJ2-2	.	CASSLLWGTGELFF	TGTGCCAGCAGTTTACTGTGGGGGACCGGGGAGCTGTTTTTT
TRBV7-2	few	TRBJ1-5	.	CASSLHGGQPQHF	TGTGCCAGCAGCTTACACGGGGGTCAGCCCCAGCATTTT
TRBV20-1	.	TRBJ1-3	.	CSARGVSGNTIYF	TGCAGTGCTAGGGGCGTCTCTGGAAACACCATATATTTT
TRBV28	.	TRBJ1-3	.	CASTAGRGNTIYF	TGTGCCAGCACAGCAGGAAGAGGAAACACCATATATTTT
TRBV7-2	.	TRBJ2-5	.	CASSLGTYSRETQYF	TGTGCCAGCAGCTTAGGGACGTATTCACGAGAGACCCAGTACTTC
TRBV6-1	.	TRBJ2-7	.	CATRGGSGPRDEQYF	TGTGCCACCCGAGGGGGATCGGGCCCTCGGGATGAGCAGTACTTC
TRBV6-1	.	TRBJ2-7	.	CASGRYHEQYF	TGTGCTAGCGGCAGGTACCACGAGCAGTACTTC
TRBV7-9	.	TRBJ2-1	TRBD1	CASTTGGEQFF	TGTGCCAGCACGACAGGGGGGGAGCAGTTCTTC
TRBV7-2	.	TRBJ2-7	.	CASSQRAYEQYF	TGTGCCAGCAGCCAACGGGCCTACGAGCAGTACTTC
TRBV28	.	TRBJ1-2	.	CASSLIFEGLEGYTF	TGTGCCAGCAGTTTAATATTTGAGGGGCTGGAGGGCTACACCTTC
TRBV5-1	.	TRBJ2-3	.	CASSLQPADTQYF	TGCGCCAGCAGCTTGCAACCCGCAGATACGCAGTATTTT
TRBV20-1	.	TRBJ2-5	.	CSARGVLRTQYF	TGCAGTGCCCGCGGGGTTCTAAGGACCCAGTACTTC
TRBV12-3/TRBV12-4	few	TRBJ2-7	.	CASSFSQGVNEQYF	TGTGCCAGCAGTTTTTCTCAGGGTGTCAACGAGCAGTACTTC
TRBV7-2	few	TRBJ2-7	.	CASSPSWAGGYEQYF	TGTGCCAGCAGCCCAAGCTGGGCCGGGGGCTACGAGCAGTACTTC
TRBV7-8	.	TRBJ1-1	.	CASSPTGGVGTEAFF	TGTGCCAGCAGCCCCACGGGGGGGGTTGGGACTGAAGCTTTCTTT
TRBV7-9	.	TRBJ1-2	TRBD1	CASSPWTGGYTF	TGTGCCAGCAGCCCCTGGACAGGTGGCTACACCTTC
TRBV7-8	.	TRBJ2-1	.	CASSLLRNSYNEQFF	TGTGCCAGCAGCTTACTCCGCAATTCCTACAATGAGCAGTTCTTC
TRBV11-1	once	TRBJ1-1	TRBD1	CASSFPSRTGLNTEAFF	TGTGCCAGCAGCTTTCCCTCCAGGACAGGCCTGAACACTGAAGCTTTCTTT
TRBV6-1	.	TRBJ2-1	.	CASSERRYEQFF	TGTGCCAGCAGTGAAAGAAGGTATGAGCAGTTCTTC
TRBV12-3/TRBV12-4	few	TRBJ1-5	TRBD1	CASSRTGFNNQPQHF	TGTGCCAGCAGCCGGACAGGGTTTAACAATCAGCCCCAGCATTTT
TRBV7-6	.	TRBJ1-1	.	CASSKGENTEAFF	TGTGCCAGCAGCAAAGGCGAGAACACTGAAGCTTTCTTT
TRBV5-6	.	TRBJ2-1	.	CASSLERGVVAYNEQFF	TGTGCCAGCAGCTTGGAAAGGGGAGTAGTGGCTTACAATGAGCAGTTCTTC
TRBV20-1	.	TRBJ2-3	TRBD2	CSARKGTTTDTQYF	TGCAGTGCTAGGAAAGGGACTACCACAGATACGCAGTATTTT
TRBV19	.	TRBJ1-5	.	CASSVSQGMVQHF	TGTGCCAGTAGTGTCAGTCAGGGGATGGTCCAGCATTTT
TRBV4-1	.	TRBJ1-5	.	CASSPQVGDQPQHF	TGCGCCAGCAGCCCCCAGGTAGGGGATCAGCCCCAGCATTTT
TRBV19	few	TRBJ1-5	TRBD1	CASSSGQGIQPQHF	TGTGCCAGTAGTTCCGGACAGGGAATCCAGCCCCAGCATTTT
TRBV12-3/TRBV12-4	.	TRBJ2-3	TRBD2	CASSLAQQRGRTDTQYF	TGTGCCAGCAGTTTAGCGCAACAGCGGGGGCGCACAGATACGCAGTATTTT
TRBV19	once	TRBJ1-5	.	CASTSDSRNQPQHF	TGTGCCAGTACCTCTGACAGCCGCAATCAGCCCCAGCATTTT
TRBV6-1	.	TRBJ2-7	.	CASRPRDPHYEQYF	TGTGCCAGCAGACCCCGGGACCCACACTACGAGCAGTACTTC
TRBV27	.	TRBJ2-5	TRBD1	CASSRRGRETQYF	TGTGCCAGCAGTCGCAGGGGGCGAGAGACCCAGTACTTC
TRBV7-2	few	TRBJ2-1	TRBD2	CASSYKIAGVDYNEQFF	TGTGCCAGCAGCTATAAAATAGCGGGAGTAGACTACAATGAGCAGTTCTTC
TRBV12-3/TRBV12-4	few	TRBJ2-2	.	CASKNTGELFF	TGTGCCAGCAAGAACACCGGGGAGCTGTTTTTT
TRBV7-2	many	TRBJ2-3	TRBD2	CASSSLAGPTGTQYF	TGTGCCAGCAGCTCCTTAGCGGGACCCACTGGTACGCAGTATTTT
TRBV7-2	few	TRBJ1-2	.	CASSLVKHGYTF	TGTGCCAGCAGCTTAGTTAAACATGGCTACACCTTC
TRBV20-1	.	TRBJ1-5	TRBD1	CSAGRTGRRNQPQHF	TGCAGTGCGGGAAGGACAGGTCGGCGCAATCAGCCCCAGCATTTT
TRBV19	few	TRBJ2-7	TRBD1	CASSKAGGTYTEQYF	TGTGCCAGTAGCAAAGCAGGGGGCACCTACACCGAGCAGTACTTC
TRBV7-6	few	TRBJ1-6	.	CASSFRGNDPPLHF	TGTGCCAGCAGCTTCAGGGGAAATGATCCACCCCTCCACTTT
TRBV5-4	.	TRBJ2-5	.	CASTSSGSEETQYF	TGTGCCAGCACCTCTTCGGGGTCAGAAGAGACCCAGTACTTC
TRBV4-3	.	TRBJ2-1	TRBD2	CASSQGAPGLAERNNEQFF	TGCGCCAGCAGCCAAGGGGCCCCGGGACTAGCGGAGCGGAACAATGAGCAGTTCTTC
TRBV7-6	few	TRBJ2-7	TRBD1	CASSLGTGLAYEQYF	TGTGCCAGCAGCCTCGGGACAGGGTTGGCCTACGAGCAGTACTTC
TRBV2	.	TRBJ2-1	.	CASGGLGVGYNEQFF	TGTGCCAGCGGAGGCTTAGGGGTGGGTTACAATGAGCAGTTCTTC
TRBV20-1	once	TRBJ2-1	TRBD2	CSASGRADPYNEQFF	TGCAGTGCTAGCGGGAGGGCCGACCCCTACAATGAGCAGTTCTTC
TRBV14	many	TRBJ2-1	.	CASSQGFGQFF	TGTGCCAGCAGCCAGGGGTTTGGCCAGTTCTTC
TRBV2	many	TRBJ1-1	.	CASSPTVGDTEAFF	TGTGCCAGCAGTCCGACGGTGGGCGACACTGAAGCTTTCTTT
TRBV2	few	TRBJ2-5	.	CASIREETQYF	TGTGCCAGCATCCGAGAAGAGACCCAGTACTTC
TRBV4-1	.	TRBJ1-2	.	CASSPGARSQSGGYTF	TGCGCCAGCAGCCCCGGGGCGAGGTCGCAATCTGGTGGCTACACCTTC
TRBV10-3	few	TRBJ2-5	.	CAISESQGQETQYF	TGTGCCATCAGTGAGTCTCAGGGACAAGAGACCCAGTACTTC